The 11 T cell receptor beta chains below come from one sample, sequenced in a study of shared clonotypes between healthy human individuals. Only in-frame clones appear in the TCRdb table, and some are missing; sequencing was by immunoSEQ multiplex PCR. The data contain roughly 2.2 million clones, approximately 95% of them singletons. Sequencing was done on a sample of naive CD4+ T cells from PBMCs. Subset noted: CD45RA+ positively selected. The source is a man between 18 and 35 years old in good health. Some clones in this sample may be carry-over from other donors' samples.

This chain links TRBV4-1 with TRBJ2-4; D unclear. V gave up 4 bases and J gave up 4 bases, with 17 bases separating them. The CDR3 runs 16 residues. The germline gives CDR1 MGHRA, CDR2 YSYEKL. The CDR3 loop is CASSLGERIVKNIQYF. In DNA form, the CDR3 reads TGCGCCAGCAGCCTCGGTGAACGGATTGTAAAAAACATTCAGTACTTC.

The chain links TRBV7-9 to TRBJ2-3; TRBD2 matches at 10 bases. V shed 4 bases and J 4 bases; nucleotides not matched to a gene: 14. Germline V CDR1 and CDR2: SEHNR, FQNEAQ (reference sequence). This CDR3 spans 18 amino acids. CDR3 nucleotide sequence: TGTGCCAGCAGCTCCCCAATAGGGCTAGCGGGAGTGTCAGATACGCAGTATTTT. This codes for CASSSPIGLAGVSDTQYF.

This clone appeared a single time. V gene TRBV28 combines with J gene TRBJ2-2; no firm D call. The CDR3 is 14 residues long. Germline V gene sequence: CDR1 MDHEN, CDR2 SYDVKM. The V end lost 6 bases, the J end lost 0 bases, and 8 bases lay between the germline ends. The CDR3, as DNA: TGTGCCAGCAGGGCACTCGCGAACACCGGGGAGCTGTTTTTT. This codes for CASRALANTGELFF.

The rearrangement joins TRBV7-9 to TRBJ2-5; possibly TRBD1 or TRBD2 for D (5 bases each). CDR3 length: 15 residues. From germline, CDR1 is SEHNR and CDR2 FQNEAQ (reference sequence). The V end was cut by 4 bases, the J end by 4 bases, with 16 bases between. This CDR3 is CASSSPGPGIETQYF. For the CDR3, the DNA is TGTGCCAGCAGCTCGCCGGGACCGGGAATAGAGACCCAGTACTTC.

The CDR3 protein is CASSVRAGETGELFF. In DNA, the CDR3 is TGTGCCAGCAGCGTAAGAGCGGGAGAGACCGGGGAGCTGTTTTTT. This chain joins TRBV9 and TRBJ2-2; 8 bases are shared with TRBD2. J lost 5 bases, V lost 1 base, and 4 bases had no gene match. The germline V gene has CDR1 SGDLS and CDR2 YYNGEE. CDR3 size: 15 residues.

A single count supports this clone. J is TRBJ2-4 and V is TRBV5-1; D is possibly TRBD2 (5 bases). The CDR3 is 16 amino acids. V lost 0 bases, J lost 1 base, and 11 bases lay in between. The germline CDR1 and CDR2 sequences are SGHRS and YFSETQ. This CDR3 reads CASSLGSSGAKNIQYF. CDR3 sequence (DNA): TGCGCCAGCAGCTTGGGGTCATCGGGGGCCAAAAACATTCAGTACTTC.

This clone occurred once. J is TRBJ2-5 and V is TRBV5-1, with 8 nucleotides matching TRBD1. V trimming: 3 bases; J trimming: 2 bases; junction bases outside the gene matches: 3. The CDR3 loop spans 14 amino acids. CDR1 SGHRS and CDR2 YFSETQ come from the germline V gene. The CDR3 DNA is TGCGCCAGCAGCTCATACAGGGGGCAAGAGACCCAGTACTTC. It yields the protein CASSSYRGQETQYF.

The chain uses TRBV5-6 and TRBJ1-1; 11 nucleotides align to TRBD1. The germline V gene has CDR1 SGHDT and CDR2 YYEEEE. The CDR3 loop spans 14 amino acids. Trimming at V came to 3 bases and at J to 5 bases, leaving 3 bases not matched to a gene. CDR3 DNA sequence: TGTGCCAGCAGCTCCAGGGACAGGGGGACTGAAGCTTTCTTT. Encoded protein: CASSSRDRGTEAFF.

The chain couples TRBV6-6 to TRBJ2-3, with TRBD2 matching 9 bases. Trimming at V came to 8 bases and at J to 1 base, leaving 1 base not matched to a gene. The CDR3 is made up of 13 amino acids. Germline V lookup: CDR1 MNHNY, CDR2 SVGAGI (reference sequence). The DNA of the CDR3 is TGTGCCAGCGTAGCGGGAGGCACAGATACGCAGTATTTT. This encodes CASVAGGTDTQYF.

The chain combines TRBV5-1 with TRBJ1-1; 7 bases agree with TRBD1. Per the germline V gene, CDR1 is SGHRS and CDR2 is YFSETQ. CDR3 length: 14 residues. V dropped 7 bases and J dropped 7; count of bases not matched to a gene: 13. This chain's CDR3 is CASYSMDRSNEAFF. The CDR3 region has the DNA TGCGCCAGCTATTCTATGGACAGGAGCAATGAAGCTTTCTTT.

CDR3 sequence: CASSETRLATITDTQYF. DNA of the CDR3: TGTGCCAGCAGCGAAACGCGACTAGCGACTATCACAGATACGCAGTATTTT. The V call is TRBV9, the J call TRBJ2-3; 8 nucleotides align to TRBD2. Germline CDR1 is SGDLS and CDR2 is YYNGEE. The length of the CDR3 is 17 residues. J was trimmed by 2 bases and V by 3 bases; bases with no gene match: 11.